The clone carrying this T cell receptor (beta chain) has just a few counts. Its target is unknown. The data are from a study of T cell responses to AZD1222 COVID-19 vaccine. Overall study findings and caveats: White British ancestry dominated among donors, who included more females, and clonal diversity was possibly underestimated. Baseline seropositivity characterized only a handful of AZD1222 recipients. Vaccine-associated CD4 TCRs spanned spike, dominant at 160-218 and 743-854.

Profiled with immunoSEQ multiplex PCR; TCRdb holds only in-frame clones, not every one. The sample records about 94,000 clones, roughly 90% being singletons. Trimming cost V 2 bases and J 6 bases; bases outside gene matches: 1. This CDR3 has 15 residues. The germline V gene has CDR1 MNHNS and CDR2 SASEGT. Pooled in the analysis were second doses at about 4 or about 12 weeks. Sequencing was performed on peripheral blood, taken 28 days after the second AZD1222 dose. The sequence was obtained from an adult who received the AZD1222 COVID-19 vaccine. This chain links TRBV6-1 with TRBJ2-2; 12 positions match TRBD2. DNA for the CDR3: TGTGCCAGCAGTGAACTAGCGGGAGGGCCCGGGGAGCTGTTTTTT. Protein product: CASSELAGGPGELFF.